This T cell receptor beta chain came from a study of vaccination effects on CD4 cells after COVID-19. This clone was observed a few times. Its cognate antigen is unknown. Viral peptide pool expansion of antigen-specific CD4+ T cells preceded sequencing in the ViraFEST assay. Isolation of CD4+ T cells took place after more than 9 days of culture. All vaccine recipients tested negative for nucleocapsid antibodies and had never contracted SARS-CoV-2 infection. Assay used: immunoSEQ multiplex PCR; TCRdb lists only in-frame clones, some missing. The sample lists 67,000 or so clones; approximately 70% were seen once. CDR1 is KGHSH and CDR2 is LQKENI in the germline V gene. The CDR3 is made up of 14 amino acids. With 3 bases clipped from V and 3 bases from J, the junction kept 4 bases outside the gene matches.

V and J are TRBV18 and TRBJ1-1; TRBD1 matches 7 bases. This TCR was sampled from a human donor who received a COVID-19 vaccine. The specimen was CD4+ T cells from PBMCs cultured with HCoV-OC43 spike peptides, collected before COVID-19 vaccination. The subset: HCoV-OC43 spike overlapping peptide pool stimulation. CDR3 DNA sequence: TGTGCCAGCTCACCGGACAGGTTTGACACTGAAGCTTTCTTT. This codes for CASSPDRFDTEAFF.